The clone carrying this TCR beta chain was picked up many times. As yet, its antigen is unknown. Molecules of cDNA were individually given unique molecular identifiers that were attached to them. Using its own MiXCR run on the 5' RACE reads, TCRdb lists one record per CDR3 protein. The sample holds approximately 58,000 distinct CDR3 sequences; approximately 6.7% are singletons and the top ten take 3% to 4%. V gave up 5 bases and J gave up 7 bases; unmatched junction bases: 11. Germline values: CDR1 SGHNT, CDR2 YENEEA. There are 16 residues in the CDR3. The sample originates from a study of early T cells in non-severe SARS-CoV-2 infection. Study in general: Sequencing was performed on bulk RNA from unsorted whole blood, leaving chains unpaired. Study-level results: VDJdb matching, biased toward anti-spike CD8 responses, missed private and CD4 specificities.

The sample comprised whole blood. The clonotype was recovered from an adult who was a healthcare worker with PCR-confirmed SARS-CoV-2 infection or an uninfected control (not recorded which). The genes are TRBV11-3 and TRBJ1-4, with TRBD1 identical over 9 bases. The CDR3 sequence: CASSPRGTGNREKLFF. In nucleotides, the CDR3 is TGTGCCAGCAGCCCCCGCGGGACAGGGAACCGTGAAAAACTGTTTTTT.